This T cell receptor (beta chain) stems from a study of T cell changes during pregnancy in multiple sclerosis. Produced via immunoSEQ multiplex PCR; TCRdb's table is partial and in-frame only. Found here are just under 85,000 clones, approximately 91% of them singletons; the top ten hold about 2.5%. CDR3 size: 16 residues. V was pared by 2 bases and J by 7 bases, with 17 bases between. Per germline, CDR1 MGHDK and CDR2 SYGVNS. Specimen: peripheral blood, collected in the first trimester of pregnancy. This chain links TRBV25-1 with TRBJ1-4; possibly TRBD1 for D (6 bases). This sequence was found in a female donor with multiple sclerosis, enrolled in a pregnancy study. The CDR3 DNA follows: TGTGCCAGCAGTGAAATACTACAGGGAGTAGGTGAAAAACTGTTTTTT. It codes for CASSEILQGVGEKLFF.